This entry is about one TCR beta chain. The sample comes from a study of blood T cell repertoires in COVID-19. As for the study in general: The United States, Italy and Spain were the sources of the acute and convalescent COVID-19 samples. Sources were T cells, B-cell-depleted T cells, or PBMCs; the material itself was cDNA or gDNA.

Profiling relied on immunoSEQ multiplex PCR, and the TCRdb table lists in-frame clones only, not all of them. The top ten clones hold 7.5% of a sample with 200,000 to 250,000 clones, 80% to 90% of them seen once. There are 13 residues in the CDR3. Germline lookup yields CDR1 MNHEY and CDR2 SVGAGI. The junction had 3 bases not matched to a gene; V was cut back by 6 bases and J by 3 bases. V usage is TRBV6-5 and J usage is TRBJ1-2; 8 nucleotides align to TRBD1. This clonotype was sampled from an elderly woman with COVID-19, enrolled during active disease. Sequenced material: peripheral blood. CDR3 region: CASRPQGDYGYTF. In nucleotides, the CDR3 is TGTGCCAGCAGGCCACAGGGGGACTATGGCTACACCTTC.